The TCR beta chain under discussion was sequenced for a study of cytomegalovirus exposure and HLA in healthy donors (dated by TCRdb to 2017 to 2019). Study-wide context: According to an earlier analysis of several hundred of the donors, 150 million to 200 million T cells yielded 120 million or so unique TCR beta sequences and 276 Gb of sequence data. Alongside the repertoire data, information on donor age, sex, ethnicity and CMV serostatus was compiled. The genetic ancestry cluster associated with self-reported Caucasian donors included 80% to 90% of the roughly 360 genotyped donors. An earlier analysis of approximately 580 of the donors used high-throughput TCR beta sequencing to judge whether each TCR beta V gene segment behaved as functional or pseudogenic. The study aimed to test whether cataloging public T cell receptors could reveal signatures of past pathogen exposure. The study profiled the T cell repertoires of 550 to 700 subjects by immunosequencing and related them to cytomegalovirus serostatus. A separate validation cohort of 100 to 150 different subjects was used in addition to the roughly 670-subject first cohort. HLA typing included class I and class II loci at four-digit resolution. Every repertoire in the discovery cohort had been generated on one and the same sequencing platform. To study patterns of TCR occurrence, a later analysis re-analyzed previously published TCR beta repertoires from more than 550 donors and added high-resolution HLA genotyping. An early release that covered around 590 HLA-typed donors contained approximately 300 gigabases of sequencing data and 85 million to 100 million unique TCR sequences. Roughly five DR-DQ haplotypes were handled as single units for association and clustering, since linkage in the cohort was strong. Typing coverage differed by locus: A, B, C, DRB1 and DQB1 were typed in roughly 620-630 donors, DQA1 in about 560, DPA1 in approximately 610, and DPB1 in around 490. In the later analysis, no new phenotypic data were used to find candidate immune exposures; instead, reliance was placed on TCR beta sequences and their occurrence across donors. In a later genetic analysis, genome-wide SNP genotypes for about 55% of the roughly 670 donors were used, and that subset was treated as a discovery cohort. Across 398 genotyped donors of the cohort, an average of roughly 230,000 unique TCR beta nucleotide sequences per donor were sequenced, and roughly 17% of those sequences were non-productive. The study combined high-throughput TCR immunosequencing, statistical association of individual TCRs with disease status, and machine learning to predict cytomegalovirus infection status.

As encoded in the germline V gene, CDR1 is SGHVS while CDR2 is FNYEAQ. The CDR3 holds 17 amino acids from the cysteine to the phenylalanine. Left in the record is the CDR3 DNA by itself, 51 bases read in frame from the first base. V is cut by 1 base and J by 0 bases, and the space between the germline ends is 13 bases. The cohort comprised around 700 healthy bone marrow donors. Cohort members were all nominally healthy when sampled, although unrecorded immune exposures were likely present. The donor was CMV seropositive and was included in the group of 250 to 300 seropositive cohort members. Every donor gave a peripheral blood sample, and the peripheral blood mononuclear cells from that sample were used for TCR beta sequencing. Genomic DNA was extracted from the blood cell samples with the Qiagen DNeasy Blood Extraction Kit. Summary of the overall study and its limitations: A further reported finding was that TCR beta sequences accurately predicted the HLA-A and HLA-B alleles for most subjects in the first cohort. Most TCR sequences were observed very rarely across donors, whereas some public TCRs were present in many individuals. The authors suggested that the approach could potentially be extended to other disease states and immunological phenotypes. This cohort had only TCR beta chains sequenced, and the lack of alpha or paired-chain data limited which features could be detected. The classifier was reported to diagnose cytomegalovirus status with high specificity and sensitivity in both the original cohort and the validation cohort. A few of the identified cytomegalovirus-associated TCR beta chains were confirmed in vitro to be specific for cytomegalovirus antigens. A cluster of highly shared sequence variants was judged likely to be a technical artifact of the sequencing pipeline. In a later analysis, HLA-associated TCR beta chains showed more clonal expansion and lower generation probabilities than non-associated chains that were equally common. A later genetic analysis associated a missense DCLRE1C variant with V-gene and J-gene trimming of TCR beta chains, and an independent cohort replicated the association. In a later analysis, several top co-occurrence clusters were reported to appear linked to parvovirus B19, influenza, CMV and Epstein-Barr virus. When HLA alleles, especially DR and DQ, strongly co-occurred, TCR associations were difficult to assign to individual alleles. In an earlier analysis of some 500 of the donors, most TCR beta V segments were observed in productive rearrangements about 90% or about 30% of the time, broadly matching IMGT annotations. Linkage disequilibrium might explain the correlated functional status among segregating V segments, but an unknown experimental factor could not be ruled out. Specific HLA alleles were associated with 16,951 TCR beta sequences at a false discovery rate of 0.05 in a later analysis. The study listed 150 to 200 TCR beta chains as associated with cytomegalovirus. A later analysis found that TCR association rates varied across HLA loci, with DRB1 alleles showing the most associated TCRs and HLA-C alleles the fewest. According to a later analysis, most CMV-associated TCR beta chains appeared to be HLA-restricted, and the HLA associations seemed to be driven largely by CMV exposure. The 87-base-pair reads could not distinguish some IMGT-functional V segments, including TRBV6-2 and TRBV6-3, so those segments were excluded. The only immune exposure information available for the cohort was CMV serostatus. Seventeen rarely observed V segments, including chromosome 9 orphons, were excluded from the earlier analysis of approximately 500 of the donors because counts were too low. Compared with the roughly 700-donor mean, donors in an Asian-associated ancestry cluster had fewer N-insertions in productive TCRs, according to a later genetic analysis. HLA typing was unavailable for some donors at each locus, so association tests used only the typed subset. Sequencing depth was assumed to be roughly uniform across donors in the presence/absence analyses, though that assumption may not hold.

Concerning this clone: Its target antigen remains unknown. The record has no base qualities; no much larger clone is one base away.

The library was built by means of the immunoSEQ multiplex PCR assay. For the multiplex PCR, a mixture combining 60 forward primers for TCR Vbeta segments and 13 reverse primers for TCR Jbeta segments was used. The CDR3 region of rearranged TCR beta genes was amplified from genomic DNA with a multiplex PCR assay. The Illumina HiSeq System was used to sequence the amplified TCR beta libraries as 87-base-pair reads. For the original study's pipeline: A later analysis tallied approximately 87 million unique TCR beta chains across the 700 or so repertoires, and about 10 million of those chains were shared by two or more donors. Raw reads were error-corrected and collapsed into unique sequences by a nearest-neighbor algorithm in which closely related sequences were merged to remove PCR and sequencing errors. Alignment of CDR3 sequences to IMGT reference sequences was used to assign V, D and J gene segments. Each retained sequence needed at least a six-nucleotide match to both a V gene segment and a J gene segment. A rearrangement was called productive if the CDR3 had no stop codons and remained in frame with V and J, and every other rearrangement was called non-productive. CDR3 was defined by IMGT convention, running from the second conserved V-encoded cysteine to the conserved J-encoded phenylalanine. Sequences without an unambiguous match to a single V gene segment were excluded from the earlier analysis of 587 of the donors. In an earlier analysis of approximately 590 of the donors, a V segment was called functional when productive rearrangements were above 56.7%, and segregating when the standard deviation between donors exceeded 5%. A statistical classification framework was built to diagnose cytomegalovirus status from the catalog of TCR beta chain sequences. In a later analysis, TCR nucleotide sequences were compared against IMGT/GENE-DB human TR gene sequences so that V and J genes could be assigned. In a later analysis, CDR3 sequences and most-parsimonious VDJ recombination scenarios were assigned using the TCRdist pipeline. In a later analysis, each TCR beta chain was defined by its CDR3 amino acid sequence together with its V-gene family, and reads lacking a unique V-gene family were excluded. As a way to deal with suspected cross-contamination and a sequencing artifact, a later analysis dropped 592 nucleotide sequences that were highly shared and had low generation probability. In a later analysis, a clonal expansion index for each public chain was calculated from normalized within-repertoire ranks of inferred template counts. In a later analysis, generation probabilities were computed using a VDJ recombination model fitted to out-of-frame rearrangements, and the results were checked against IGoR. Hypergeometric tests were used in a later analysis to score TCR-TCR, TCR-HLA and TCR-CMV co-occurrence, with a repertoire-size bias correction applied to the TCR pairs. False discovery rates were estimated in a later analysis by permuting HLA or CMV assignments 20 times. In a later analysis, co-occurring TCRs were grouped using DBSCAN, and TCRdist sequence similarity was added for clustering within HLA-allele-positive subsets. Repertoires with fewer than 30,000 or more than 120,000 public chains, plus five repertoires with anomalous nucleotide sharing, were excluded from co-occurrence clustering. This immuneACCESS table, as held by TCRdb, lists in-frame sequences with V and J called but not all clones. Of the missing ones, under half trace to an unresolved V gene in checked studies; the others have no known cause. The V and J calls and clone size come from that table; D and trimming were worked out from the DNA. The sample contains roughly 250,000 clones, about four fifths of them found a single time. 1.5% to 2.5% of the sample goes to the ten largest clones.

The rearrangement combines TRBV7-6 with TRBJ1-5; there is no confident call for the D gene. This clonotype was obtained from a middle-aged woman in good health and CMV-seropositive. Sequenced input: PBMCs. For the CDR3, the sequence is CASSLDARSYSNQPQHF. The base sequence is TGTGCCAGCAGCTTAGATGCCAGGTCCTATAGCAATCAGCCCCAGCATTTT.